This T cell receptor beta chain was obtained from a study of blood T cell repertoires in COVID-19. Looking at the study overall: PBMCs, B-cell-depleted T cells, or T cells provided the cDNA or gDNA that made up the material.

Libraries were prepared by immunoSEQ multiplex PCR; TCRdb keeps only in-frame clonotypes and omits some of them. The sample lists fewer than 70,000 clones, 85% seen once, with 2.5% to 3% in the top ten. CDR3 length equals 13 residues. V shed 4 bases and J shed 2 bases, with 8 bases lying between them. This clone showed up just a few times. V and J are TRBV12-3 or TRBV12-4 and TRBJ1-1, with a weak D call TRBD1 (6 bases). The material sequenced was peripheral blood. This sequence was found in an elderly man with acute or convalescent COVID-19. The CDR3 nucleotides read TGTGCCAGCAGTTGGACAGATAACACTGAAGCTTTCTTT. Protein sequence: CASSWTDNTEAFF.